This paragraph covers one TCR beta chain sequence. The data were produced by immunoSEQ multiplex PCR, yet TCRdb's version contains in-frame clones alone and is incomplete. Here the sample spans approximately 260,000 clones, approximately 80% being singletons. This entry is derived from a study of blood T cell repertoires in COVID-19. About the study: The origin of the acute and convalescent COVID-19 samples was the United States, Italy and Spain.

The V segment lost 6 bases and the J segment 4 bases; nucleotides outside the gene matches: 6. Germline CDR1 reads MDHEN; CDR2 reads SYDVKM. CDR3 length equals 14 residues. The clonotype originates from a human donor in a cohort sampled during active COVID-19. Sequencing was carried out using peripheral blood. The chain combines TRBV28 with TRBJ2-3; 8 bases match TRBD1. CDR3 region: CASRRTGSSDTQYF. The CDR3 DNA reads TGTGCCAGCAGGCGGACAGGGTCATCAGATACGCAGTATTTT.